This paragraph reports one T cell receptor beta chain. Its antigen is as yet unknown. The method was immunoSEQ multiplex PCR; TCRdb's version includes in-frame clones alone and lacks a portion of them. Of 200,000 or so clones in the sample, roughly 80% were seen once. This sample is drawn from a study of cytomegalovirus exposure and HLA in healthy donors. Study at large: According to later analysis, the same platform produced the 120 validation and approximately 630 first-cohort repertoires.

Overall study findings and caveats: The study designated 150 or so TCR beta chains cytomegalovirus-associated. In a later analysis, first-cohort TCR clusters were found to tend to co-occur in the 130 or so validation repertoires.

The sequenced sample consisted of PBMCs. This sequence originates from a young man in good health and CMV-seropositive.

Here the CDR3 reads CASSSKDRDNEQFF. In DNA, the CDR3 is TGTGCCAGCAGCTCAAAGGACAGAGACAATGAGCAGTTCTTC. V usage is TRBV7-9 and J usage is TRBJ2-1, with D tentatively TRBD1 (6 bases). Trimming pared 4 bases from V and 5 bases from J, leaving 12 bases between. The V gene's germline CDR1 is SEHNR and CDR2 FQNEAQ (reference sequence). The CDR3 runs to 14 residues. The full variable domain, in which reference TRBV7-9 and TRBJ2-1 provide the parts outside the CDR3, is DTGVSQNPRHKITKRGQNVTFRCDPISEHNRLYWYRQTLGQGPEFLTYFQNEAQLEKSRLLSDRFSAERPKGSFSTLEIQRTEQGDSAMYLCASSSKDRDNEQFFGPGTRLTVL.